This TCR beta chain is drawn from a study of shared clonotypes between healthy human individuals. Study details: A few men and two women, aged 18 to 49, were donors. Broader study findings: A generally larger estimated richness was seen in naive subsets than in memory subsets.

Turning to this clone: What it recognizes is unknown.

Replicate PCRs for sorted subsets used approximately 190 ng DNA; this equaled 30,000 to 35,000 T cell genomes. Sequenced by immunoSEQ multiplex PCR; TCRdb stores in-frame clones only, minus some. This repertoire shows around 370,000 clones, just over 95% found once; its top ten account for approximately 0.32%. Combination of CD45RO+ cells with CCR7-negative CD45RA+ TemRA cells was used for CD8 memory. The sample was memory CD8+ T cells sorted from blood. Subset: CD45RO+ cells pooled with CCR7-negative TemRA cells. The TCR sequence derives from a man aged 30 to 45 in good health.

As DNA, the CDR3 is TGTGCCAGCAGTTTCGGGACTAGCGGGAGCAATGAGCAGTTCTTC. Encoded protein: CASSFGTSGSNEQFF. The chain uses TRBV2 and TRBJ2-1, with 14 positions matching TRBD2. Germline V gene sequence: CDR1 SNHLY, CDR2 FYNNEI. J gave up 6 bases and V 5 bases, and 3 bases lay outside the gene matches. The length of the CDR3 is 15 residues.